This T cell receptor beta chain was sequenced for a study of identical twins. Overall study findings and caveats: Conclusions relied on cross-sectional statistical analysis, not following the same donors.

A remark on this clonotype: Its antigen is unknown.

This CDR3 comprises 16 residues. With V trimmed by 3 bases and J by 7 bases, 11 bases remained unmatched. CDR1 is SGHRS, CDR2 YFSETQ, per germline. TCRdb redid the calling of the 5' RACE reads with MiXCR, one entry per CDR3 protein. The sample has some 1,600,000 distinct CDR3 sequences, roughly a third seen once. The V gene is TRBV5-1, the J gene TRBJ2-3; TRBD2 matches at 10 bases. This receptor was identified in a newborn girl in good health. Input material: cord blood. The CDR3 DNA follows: TGCGCCAGCAGCTCGCCCGGGACTAGCGTTTCACATACGCAGTATTTT. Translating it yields CASSSPGTSVSHTQYF. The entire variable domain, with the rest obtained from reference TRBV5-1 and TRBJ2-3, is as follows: KAGVTQTPRYLIKTRGQQVTLSCSPISGHRSVSWYQQTPGQGLQFLFEYFSETQRNKGNFPGRFSGRQFSNSRSEMNVSTLELGDSALYLCASSSPGTSVSHTQYFGPGTRLTVL.